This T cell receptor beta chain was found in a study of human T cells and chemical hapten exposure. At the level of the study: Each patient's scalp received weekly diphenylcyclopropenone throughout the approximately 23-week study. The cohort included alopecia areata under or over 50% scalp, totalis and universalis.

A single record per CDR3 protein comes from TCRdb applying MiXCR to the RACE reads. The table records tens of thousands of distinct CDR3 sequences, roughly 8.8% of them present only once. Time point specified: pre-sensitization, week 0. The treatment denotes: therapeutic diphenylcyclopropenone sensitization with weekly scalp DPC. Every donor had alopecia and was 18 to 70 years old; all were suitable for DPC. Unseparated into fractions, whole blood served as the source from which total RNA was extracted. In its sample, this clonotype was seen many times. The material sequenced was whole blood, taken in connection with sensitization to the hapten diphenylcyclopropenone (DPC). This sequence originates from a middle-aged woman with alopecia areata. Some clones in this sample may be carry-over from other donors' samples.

CDR3 bases: TGTGCCAGCAGTTACAGGGACACAGATACGCAGTATTTT. This translates into CASSYRDTDTQYF. J is TRBJ2-3 and V is TRBV6-2 or TRBV6-3, with D uncertain. The CDR3 has 13 residues. In germline, CDR1 is MNHEY, CDR2 SVGEGT. V lost 2 bases and J 2 bases, leaving 5 bases between the germline ends.